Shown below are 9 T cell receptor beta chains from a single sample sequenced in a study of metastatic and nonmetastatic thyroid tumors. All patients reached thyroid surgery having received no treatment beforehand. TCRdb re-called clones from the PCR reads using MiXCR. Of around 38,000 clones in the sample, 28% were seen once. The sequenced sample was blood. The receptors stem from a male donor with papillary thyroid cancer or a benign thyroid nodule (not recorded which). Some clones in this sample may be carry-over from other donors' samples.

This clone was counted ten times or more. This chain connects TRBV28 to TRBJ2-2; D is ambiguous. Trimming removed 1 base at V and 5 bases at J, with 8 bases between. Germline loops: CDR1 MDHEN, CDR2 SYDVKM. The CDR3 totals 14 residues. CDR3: CASSLYMGTGELFF. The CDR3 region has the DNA TGTGCCAGCAGTTTATATATGGGGACCGGGGAGCTGTTTTTT.

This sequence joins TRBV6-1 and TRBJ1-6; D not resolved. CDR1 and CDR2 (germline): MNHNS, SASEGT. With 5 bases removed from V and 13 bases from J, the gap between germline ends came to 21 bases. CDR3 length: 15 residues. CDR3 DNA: TGTGCCAGCAGTCATAACAAGAGGGAGGGTTTGCCCCTCCACTTT. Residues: CASSHNKREGLPLHF.

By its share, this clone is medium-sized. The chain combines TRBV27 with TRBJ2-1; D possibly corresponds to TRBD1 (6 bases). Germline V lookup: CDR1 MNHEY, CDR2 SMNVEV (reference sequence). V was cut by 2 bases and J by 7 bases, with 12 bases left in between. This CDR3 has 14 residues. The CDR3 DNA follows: TGTGCCAGCAGTTTAACAGGGTTGGCGAATGAGCAGTTCTTC. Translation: CASSLTGLANEQFF.

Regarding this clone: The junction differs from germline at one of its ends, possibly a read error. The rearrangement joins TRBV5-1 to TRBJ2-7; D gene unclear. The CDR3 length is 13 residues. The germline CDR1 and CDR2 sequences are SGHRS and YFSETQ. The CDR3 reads CATSLISHYEQYF. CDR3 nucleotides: TGCGCCACCAGCTTGATTAGCCATTACGAGCAGTACTTC.

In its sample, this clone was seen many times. CDR3 nucleotide sequence: TGTGCCATCACTCCGACTAGCGGTTACAATGAGCAGTTCTTC. Residues: CAITPTSGYNEQFF. The chain recombines TRBV10-3 with TRBJ2-1, with TRBD2 identical over 9 bases. This CDR3 is 14 amino acids long. Trimming at V came to 7 bases and at J to 4 bases, leaving 5 bases not matched to a gene. The germline V gene encodes CDR1 ENHRY and CDR2 SYGVKD.

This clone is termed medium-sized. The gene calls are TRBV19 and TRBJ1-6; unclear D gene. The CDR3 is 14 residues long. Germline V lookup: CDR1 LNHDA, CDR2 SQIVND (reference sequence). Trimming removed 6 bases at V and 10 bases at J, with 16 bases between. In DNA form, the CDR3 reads TGTGCCAGTAGGGCTGACTTGTCTGGATCACCCCTCCACTTT. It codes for CASRADLSGSPLHF.

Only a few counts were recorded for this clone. The CDR3 region is CASSLHCWGAYCELFF. The CDR3 bases are TGTGCCAGCAGCCTTCATTGTTGGGGGGCCTATTGTGAGCTGTTTTTT. The chain uses TRBV11-1 and TRBJ2-2, with D perhaps matching TRBD1 or TRBD2 (6 bases each). The length of the CDR3 is 16 residues. The ends were cut back, 5 bases at V and 11 bases at J, with 24 bases in the middle. Germline loops: CDR1 SGHAT, CDR2 FQDESV (reference sequence).

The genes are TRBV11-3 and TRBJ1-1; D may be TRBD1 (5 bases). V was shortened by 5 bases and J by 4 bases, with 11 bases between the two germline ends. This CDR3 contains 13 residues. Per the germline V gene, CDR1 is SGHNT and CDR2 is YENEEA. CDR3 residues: CASSRIQVTEAFF. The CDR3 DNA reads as TGTGCCAGCAGCCGAATACAGGTCACTGAAGCTTTCTTT.

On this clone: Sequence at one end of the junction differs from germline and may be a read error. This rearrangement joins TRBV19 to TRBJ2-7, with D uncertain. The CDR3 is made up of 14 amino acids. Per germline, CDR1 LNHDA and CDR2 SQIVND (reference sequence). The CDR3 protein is CPSSAGGLLNEQYF. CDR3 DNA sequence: TGTCCCAGTAGTGCCGGTGGGTTACTAAACGAGCAGTACTTC.